A selection of T cell receptor beta chains follows, all from one sample in a study of long-term antiretroviral therapy in people with HIV. Assay: immunoSEQ multiplex PCR; the TCRdb copy retains only in-frame clones and omits some. The data hold 45,000 to 50,000 clones, with around four fifths observed a single time. The source was unsorted PBMCs, collected 0.8 years after starting antiretroviral therapy. All receptors derive from a woman younger than 35 with HIV. Each CDR3 is given with its conserved first and last residue. D genes are given only for firm matches. Clone size is stated in some rows and not others, as once, few, many or a class when expanded.

cdr3_aa: CSVEDAGRGYYEQYF
cdr3_nt: TGCAGCGTTGAAGATGCCGGGCGCGGGTATTACGAGCAGTACTTC
d_call: -
cdr3_length: 15
v_call: TRBV29-1
clone_size: -
j_call: TRBJ2-7

cdr3_aa: CASSPSGNTYEQYF
cdr3_nt: TGTGCCAGCAGTCCTAGCGGAAACACCTACGAGCAGTACTTC
d_call: TRBD2
cdr3_length: 14
v_call: TRBV27
clone_size: -
j_call: TRBJ2-7

cdr3_aa: CASSYSKFAGPFGYTF
cdr3_nt: TGTGCCAGCAGTTACTCGAAGTTCGCAGGGCCCTTCGGCTACACCTTC
d_call: -
cdr3_length: 16
v_call: TRBV6-5
clone_size: -
j_call: TRBJ1-2

cdr3_aa: CASSLEGQYEQYF
cdr3_nt: TGTGCCAGCAGCTTAGAAGGCCAATACGAGCAGTACTTC
d_call: -
cdr3_length: 13
v_call: TRBV11-2
clone_size: -
j_call: TRBJ2-7

cdr3_aa: CASEAGDPKGYNEQFF
cdr3_nt: TGTGCCAGCGAGGCGGGAGATCCTAAGGGTTACAATGAGCAGTTCTTC
d_call: TRBD2
cdr3_length: 16
v_call: TRBV4-2
clone_size: -
j_call: TRBJ2-1

cdr3_aa: CASSQGSEGWAKNIQYF
cdr3_nt: TGCGCCAGCAGCCAAGGATCCGAGGGGTGGGCCAAAAACATTCAGTACTTC
d_call: -
cdr3_length: 17
v_call: TRBV4-3
clone_size: -
j_call: TRBJ2-4

cdr3_aa: CSADNRDTQYF
cdr3_nt: TGCAGTGCTGACAACAGGGATACGCAGTATTTT
d_call: -
cdr3_length: 11
v_call: TRBV20-1
clone_size: -
j_call: TRBJ2-3

cdr3_aa: CASSLGQFEQYF
cdr3_nt: TGTGCCAGCAGCTTGGGACAGTTCGAGCAGTACTTC
d_call: TRBD1
cdr3_length: 12
v_call: TRBV11-2
clone_size: -
j_call: TRBJ2-7

cdr3_aa: CASGSKAGETQYF
cdr3_nt: TGCGCCAGCGGATCGAAGGCCGGCGAGACCCAGTACTTC
d_call: -
cdr3_length: 13
v_call: TRBV23-1
clone_size: -
j_call: TRBJ2-5

cdr3_aa: CASSYSGQGIYEQYF
cdr3_nt: TGTGCCAGCAGTTACTCGGGACAGGGTATCTACGAGCAGTACTTC
d_call: TRBD1
cdr3_length: 15
v_call: TRBV6-8
clone_size: -
j_call: TRBJ2-7

cdr3_aa: CASSLAEGSQYF
cdr3_nt: TGTGCCAGCAGCTTAGCGGAGGGATCGCAGTATTTT
d_call: -
cdr3_length: 12
v_call: TRBV7-9
clone_size: few
j_call: TRBJ2-3

cdr3_aa: CASSIGPAVSYNEQFF
cdr3_nt: TGTGCCAGTAGTATTGGCCCGGCAGTCTCCTACAATGAGCAGTTCTTC
d_call: -
cdr3_length: 16
v_call: TRBV19
clone_size: -
j_call: TRBJ2-1

cdr3_aa: CASDLTNTEAFF
cdr3_nt: TGTGCCAGCGACTTGACGAACACTGAAGCTTTCTTT
d_call: -
cdr3_length: 12
v_call: TRBV2
clone_size: -
j_call: TRBJ1-1

cdr3_aa: CASSLSESSYNEQFF
cdr3_nt: TGTGCCAGCAGTTTATCGGAGAGCTCCTACAATGAGCAGTTCTTC
d_call: -
cdr3_length: 15
v_call: TRBV27
clone_size: -
j_call: TRBJ2-1

cdr3_aa: CASSQDGRGRETQYF
cdr3_nt: TGCGCCAGCAGCCAAGACGGCAGGGGGAGAGAGACCCAGTACTTC
d_call: TRBD1
cdr3_length: 15
v_call: TRBV4-3
clone_size: -
j_call: TRBJ2-5

cdr3_aa: CASHLAGGQEQYF
cdr3_nt: TGTGCCAGCCACTTAGCGGGAGGGCAGGAGCAGTACTTC
d_call: TRBD2
cdr3_length: 13
v_call: TRBV7-2
clone_size: -
j_call: TRBJ2-7

cdr3_aa: CASSQVETSEADTQYF
cdr3_nt: TGCGCCAGCAGCCAAGTCGAGACTAGCGAGGCAGATACGCAGTATTTT
d_call: TRBD2
cdr3_length: 16
v_call: TRBV4-3
clone_size: -
j_call: TRBJ2-3

cdr3_aa: CASSLTGSLYEQYF
cdr3_nt: TGTGCCAGCAGTTTGACAGGTTCTCTCTACGAGCAGTACTTC
d_call: -
cdr3_length: 14
v_call: TRBV27
clone_size: -
j_call: TRBJ2-7

cdr3_aa: CASSYRWTYEQYF
cdr3_nt: TGTGCCAGCAGTTACCGTTGGACCTACGAGCAGTACTTC
d_call: -
cdr3_length: 13
v_call: TRBV6-5
clone_size: -
j_call: TRBJ2-7

cdr3_aa: CASSPTAGGQETQYF
cdr3_nt: TGTGCCAGCTCACCAACGGCAGGGGGCCAGGAGACCCAGTACTTC
d_call: TRBD1
cdr3_length: 15
v_call: TRBV18
clone_size: -
j_call: TRBJ2-5

cdr3_aa: CASSPTRQGEGSPLHF
cdr3_nt: TGTGCCAGTAGTCCAACGAGGCAGGGTGAAGGCTCACCCCTCCACTTT
d_call: -
cdr3_length: 16
v_call: TRBV19
clone_size: -
j_call: TRBJ1-6

cdr3_aa: CASSRNTGVGLNEQYF
cdr3_nt: TGTGCCAGCAGCCGAAACACAGGGGTCGGCTTGAACGAGCAGTACTTC
d_call: TRBD1
cdr3_length: 16
v_call: TRBV28
clone_size: -
j_call: TRBJ2-7

cdr3_aa: CASSLSGSPMNTEAFF
cdr3_nt: TGCGCCAGCAGTCTGTCAGGGAGCCCTATGAACACTGAAGCTTTCTTT
d_call: -
cdr3_length: 16
v_call: TRBV23-1
clone_size: -
j_call: TRBJ1-1

cdr3_aa: CASGLVPDRGEFF
cdr3_nt: TGTGCTAGTGGTTTGGTACCCGACAGGGGTGAGTTCTTC
d_call: TRBD1
cdr3_length: 13
v_call: TRBV12-5
clone_size: -
j_call: TRBJ2-1

cdr3_aa: CASSPTSANTYEQYF
cdr3_nt: TGTGCCAGTAGTCCGACTAGCGCAAACACCTACGAGCAGTACTTC
d_call: TRBD2
cdr3_length: 15
v_call: TRBV19
clone_size: once
j_call: TRBJ2-7

cdr3_aa: CASSQFSSGGTYEQYF
cdr3_nt: TGCGCCAGCAGTCAATTCTCCTCAGGGGGGACCTACGAGCAGTACTTC
d_call: -
cdr3_length: 16
v_call: TRBV23-1
clone_size: -
j_call: TRBJ2-7

cdr3_aa: CASGFGTGGTEAFF
cdr3_nt: TGTGCTAGTGGTTTTGGGACCGGGGGGACTGAAGCTTTCTTT
d_call: -
cdr3_length: 14
v_call: TRBV12-5
clone_size: -
j_call: TRBJ1-1

cdr3_aa: CASSYLASGRIKEQFF
cdr3_nt: TGTGCCAGCAGTTACCTGGCTAGCGGGAGGATCAAGGAGCAGTTCTTC
d_call: TRBD2
cdr3_length: 16
v_call: TRBV6-5
clone_size: -
j_call: TRBJ2-1

cdr3_aa: CASSSSVSNTGELFF
cdr3_nt: TGCGCCAGCAGCTCCAGCGTTTCGAACACCGGGGAGCTGTTTTTT
d_call: -
cdr3_length: 15
v_call: TRBV5-1
clone_size: few
j_call: TRBJ2-2

cdr3_aa: CASLGAESSYEQYF
cdr3_nt: TGTGCCAGCTTGGGGGCAGAGAGCTCCTACGAGCAGTACTTC
d_call: -
cdr3_length: 14
v_call: TRBV2
clone_size: -
j_call: TRBJ2-7

cdr3_aa: CASSPQGYNGYTF
cdr3_nt: TGTGCCAGCAGCCCGCAGGGGTATAATGGCTACACCTTC
d_call: -
cdr3_length: 13
v_call: TRBV7-9
clone_size: -
j_call: TRBJ1-2

cdr3_aa: CASSPKAGGRSEYNEQFF
cdr3_nt: TGTGCCAGCAGCCCTAAAGCAGGGGGCAGGAGCGAGTACAATGAGCAGTTCTTC
d_call: TRBD1
cdr3_length: 18
v_call: TRBV14
clone_size: -
j_call: TRBJ2-1

cdr3_aa: CASGRGDTEAFF
cdr3_nt: TGTGCCAGTGGCAGGGGGGACACTGAAGCTTTCTTT
d_call: TRBD1
cdr3_length: 12
v_call: TRBV7-8
clone_size: once
j_call: TRBJ1-1

cdr3_aa: CAISELGVTNEKLFF
cdr3_nt: TGTGCCATCAGTGAGTTAGGGGTAACTAATGAAAAACTGTTTTTT
d_call: -
cdr3_length: 15
v_call: TRBV10-3
clone_size: -
j_call: TRBJ1-4

cdr3_aa: CASSDTPGTSYNEQFF
cdr3_nt: TGTGCCAGCAGTGATACCCCGGGGACCTCCTACAATGAGCAGTTCTTC
d_call: -
cdr3_length: 16
v_call: TRBV2
clone_size: -
j_call: TRBJ2-1

cdr3_aa: CASSQGLAGLLFEVQYF
cdr3_nt: TGTGCCAGCAGCCAAGGACTAGCGGGTCTTCTGTTCGAGGTGCAGTACTTC
d_call: TRBD2
cdr3_length: 17
v_call: TRBV14
clone_size: -
j_call: TRBJ2-7

cdr3_aa: CASLSRRGVPEAFF
cdr3_nt: TGTGCCAGTTTATCTAGACGGGGGGTCCCTGAAGCTTTCTTT
d_call: -
cdr3_length: 14
v_call: TRBV19
clone_size: -
j_call: TRBJ1-1

cdr3_aa: CASRPRTGQETQYF
cdr3_nt: TGTGCCAGCAGACCCAGGACAGGCCAAGAGACCCAGTACTTC
d_call: TRBD1
cdr3_length: 14
v_call: TRBV28
clone_size: few
j_call: TRBJ2-5

cdr3_aa: CASSLSDSGRGYNEQFF
cdr3_nt: TGTGCCAGCAGTTTAAGCGATAGCGGGAGAGGGTACAATGAGCAGTTCTTC
d_call: TRBD2
cdr3_length: 17
v_call: TRBV27
clone_size: -
j_call: TRBJ2-1

cdr3_aa: CASSPGAQTLNEKLFF
cdr3_nt: TGTGCCAGCAGCCCAGGGGCCCAGACCTTAAATGAAAAACTGTTTTTT
d_call: -
cdr3_length: 16
v_call: TRBV9
clone_size: once
j_call: TRBJ1-4

cdr3_aa: CASSPAPPYNEQFF
cdr3_nt: TGTGCCAGCTCTCCAGCCCCCCCATACAATGAGCAGTTCTTC
d_call: -
cdr3_length: 14
v_call: TRBV18
clone_size: once
j_call: TRBJ2-1

cdr3_aa: CASSTGRGETQYF
cdr3_nt: TGTGCCAGCAGCACGGGCAGGGGGGAGACCCAGTACTTC
d_call: TRBD1
cdr3_length: 13
v_call: TRBV11-2
clone_size: -
j_call: TRBJ2-5

cdr3_aa: CAISDKTDGELFF
cdr3_nt: TGTGCCATCAGTGATAAGACCGACGGGGAGCTGTTTTTT
d_call: -
cdr3_length: 13
v_call: TRBV10-3
clone_size: -
j_call: TRBJ2-2

cdr3_aa: CASSPQITRSHTEAFF
cdr3_nt: TGTGCCAGCAGCCCCCAGATAACACGGTCCCACACTGAAGCTTTCTTT
d_call: -
cdr3_length: 16
v_call: TRBV9
clone_size: once
j_call: TRBJ1-1

cdr3_aa: CASSQDQGGTLTDTQYF
cdr3_nt: TGCGCCAGCAGCCAAGATCAAGGCGGGACTTTGACAGATACGCAGTATTTT
d_call: -
cdr3_length: 17
v_call: TRBV4-3
clone_size: -
j_call: TRBJ2-3

cdr3_aa: CASSQPSERIQETQYF
cdr3_nt: TGTGCCAGCAGCCAACCGTCGGAGAGAATTCAAGAGACCCAGTACTTC
d_call: -
cdr3_length: 16
v_call: TRBV28
clone_size: -
j_call: TRBJ2-5

cdr3_aa: CASSYSSSPSTDTQYF
cdr3_nt: TGTGCCAGCAGTTACTCGTCGTCGCCTAGCACAGATACGCAGTATTTT
d_call: -
cdr3_length: 16
v_call: TRBV6-5
clone_size: -
j_call: TRBJ2-3

cdr3_aa: CAISLVSTQYF
cdr3_nt: TGTGCCATCTCACTAGTGTCGACGCAGTATTTT
d_call: -
cdr3_length: 11
v_call: TRBV2
clone_size: -
j_call: TRBJ2-3

cdr3_aa: CASSEFGTGFLNGGYTF
cdr3_nt: TGTGCCAGCAGTGAATTCGGGACAGGTTTCCTTAACGGTGGCTACACCTTC
d_call: TRBD1
cdr3_length: 17
v_call: TRBV25-1
clone_size: -
j_call: TRBJ1-2

cdr3_aa: CASRVGAKRDYGYTF
cdr3_nt: TGTGCCAGTAGGGTGGGGGCAAAGAGAGATTATGGCTACACCTTC
d_call: -
cdr3_length: 15
v_call: TRBV19
clone_size: -
j_call: TRBJ1-2